The 15 T cell receptor beta chains given below trace back to one sample, sequenced in a study of Ad26.COV2.S vaccination and SARS-CoV-2 variants. Treatment of the sample: some 20 received Ad26.COV2.S at low or high dose, single or two shots; about 5 received placebo; per-sample allocation not given. It was on day 63 after the first vaccine or placebo injection that samples were taken. Only in-frame clones appear in the TCRdb table, and some are missing; sequencing was by immunoSEQ multiplex PCR. Here the sample spans about 680,000 clones, 89% being singletons. The source material was peripheral blood, sampled in a trial of Ad26.COV2.S vaccine versus placebo. Source of these receptors: a person between 18 and 65 years old who received the Ad26.COV2.S COVID-19 vaccine or a placebo.

This clone was observed once. This rearrangement joins TRBV19 to TRBJ2-6; TRBD1 aligns across 8 bases. Per the germline V gene, CDR1 is LNHDA and CDR2 is SQIVND (reference sequence). The trim removed 7 bases at V and 2 bases at J, leaving 16 bases unmatched. This CDR3 has 19 amino acids. CDR3: CASILSTGQGRPGANVLTF. DNA for the CDR3: TGTGCCAGTATTCTGAGTACAGGACAGGGACGCCCTGGGGCCAACGTCCTGACTTTC.

The J gene is TRBJ1-2, the V gene TRBV5-1; 8 positions match TRBD1. The V segment lost 4 bases and the J segment 8 bases; nucleotides outside the gene matches: 10. This CDR3 is 14 amino acids long. Germline V gene sequence: CDR1 SGHRS, CDR2 YFSETQ. CDR3 protein: CASSAQGAYGGYTF. The DNA for the CDR3 is TGCGCCAGCAGCGCTCAGGGGGCATATGGAGGCTACACCTTC.

The rearrangement links TRBV10-3 to TRBJ2-3; maybe TRBD2 (5 bases). The germline gives CDR1 ENHRY, CDR2 SYGVKD. The V gene lost 3 bases and the J gene lost 1 base, with 23 bases spanning the gap. The CDR3 has 19 amino acids. The CDR3 sequence: CAISDPGVVRAGGTDTQYF. CDR3 DNA sequence: TGTGCCATCAGTGACCCCGGGGTGGTGAGGGCCGGGGGCACAGATACGCAGTATTTT.

The chain is built from TRBV19 and TRBJ1-1; D uncertain. CDR3 length: 15 residues. Trimming left V 5 bases short and J 3 bases short, with 16 bases between. From germline, CDR1 is LNHDA and CDR2 SQIVND (reference sequence). The chain's CDR3 is CASSFTTRRDTEAFF. The CDR3 DNA reads as TGTGCCAGTAGTTTCACGACTCGTCGGGACACTGAAGCTTTCTTT.

This sequence joins TRBV7-9 and TRBJ1-1, with D maybe TRBD1 (6 bases). Germline values: CDR1 SEHNR, CDR2 FQNEAQ (reference sequence). The CDR3 runs 17 residues. Trimming removed 3 bases at V and 0 bases at J, with 17 bases between. This CDR3 reads CASSLGRGRNLNTEAFF. CDR3 DNA: TGTGCCAGCAGCTTGGGCAGGGGCCGCAATTTGAACACTGAAGCTTTCTTT.

The V gene is TRBV5-6, the J gene TRBJ2-7; TRBD1 agrees at 9 bases. The V and J ends lost 1 base and 5 bases, in that order; junction bases with no gene match: 1. The V gene's germline CDR1 is SGHDT and CDR2 YYEEEE. The CDR3 runs 13 residues. DNA of the CDR3: TGTGCCAGCAGCTTGACAGGGGGCCACGAGCAGTACTTC. Translation gives CASSLTGGHEQYF.

The gene calls are TRBV6-5 and TRBJ1-6; D may be TRBD1 (5 bases). V was trimmed by 7 bases and J by 7 bases, leaving 14 bases between them. The CDR3 consists of 14 residues. Per germline, CDR1 MNHEY and CDR2 SVGAGI. Written as DNA, the CDR3 is TGTGCCAGCACTAGAACGACAGCCAATTCACCCCTCCACTTT. It yields the protein CASTRTTANSPLHF.

J is TRBJ2-2 and V is TRBV4-2, with 10 bases lining up with TRBD1. Germline-derived CDR1 and CDR2 are LGHNA and YNFKEQ. The CDR3 covers 16 residues. Unmatched junction bases numbered 7, after V lost 1 base and J lost 8 bases. The CDR3 here is CASSQVGTGARGELFF. The CDR3 bases are TGTGCCAGCAGCCAAGTTGGGACAGGGGCGCGAGGGGAGCTGTTTTTT.

The rearrangement links TRBV7-2 to TRBJ2-7; TRBD2 matches 7 bases. Germline V CDR1 and CDR2: SGHTA, FQGNSA. The ends lost 3 bases at V and 6 bases at J; junction bases unmatched: 8. The CDR3 totals 14 residues. The CDR3 sequence: CASSFSPTSREQYF. The CDR3, as DNA: TGTGCCAGCAGCTTTAGTCCGACTAGCCGCGAGCAGTACTTC.

V gene TRBV10-3 combines with J gene TRBJ2-1, with TRBD2 identical over 10 bases. CDR1 and CDR2 (germline): ENHRY, SYGVKD. The CDR3 spans 15 residues. V dropped 4 bases and J dropped 4; count of bases not matched to a gene: 4. As DNA, the CDR3 is TGTGCCATCAGTGGTGCTAGCGGGGGATACAATGAGCAGTTCTTC. It translates to CAISGASGGYNEQFF.

The chain joins TRBV11-1 to TRBJ2-5; D ambiguous. CDR1 and CDR2 (germline): SGHAT, FQDESV (reference sequence). Trimming took 0 bases from V and 5 from J, leaving 13 bases between them. This CDR3 comprises 15 residues. CDR3 sequence (DNA): TGTGCCAGCAGCTTAGCATGGGAAGTCGGGGAGACCCAGTACTTC. It specifies CASSLAWEVGETQYF.

The chain uses TRBV5-8 and TRBJ2-5; 15 nucleotides agree with TRBD2. V dropped 4 bases and J dropped 2; count of bases not matched to a gene: 3. The germline V gene encodes CDR1 SGHTS and CDR2 YDEGEE. This CDR3 is built from 16 residues. CDR3 bases: TGTGCCAGCAGCCGCGGGACTAGCGGGAGGCAAGAGACCCAGTACTTC. Amino acids: CASSRGTSGRQETQYF.

The CDR3 sequence: CASSLPPPRTDTQYF. The CDR3 coding sequence is TGTGCCAGCAGCTTGCCACCCCCGCGGACAGATACGCAGTATTTT. The rearrangement links TRBV5-4 to TRBJ2-3; D not resolved. The CDR3 consists of 15 residues. V lost 1 base and J lost 3, with 12 bases in between. Germline assignment: CDR1 SGHNT and CDR2 YYREEE (reference sequence). Looking up the rest from reference TRBV5-4 and TRBJ2-3 gives the full variable domain: ETGVTQSPTHLIKTRGQQVTLRCSSQSGHNTVSWYQQALGQGPQFIFQYYREEENGRGNFPPRFSGLQFPNYSSELNVNALELDDSALYLCASSLPPPRTDTQYFGPGTRLTVL.

The V call is TRBV3-1 (or the pseudogene TRBV3-2), the J call TRBJ2-7; 9 positions agree with TRBD2. Germline lookup yields CDR1 LGHDT and CDR2 YNNKEL (reference sequence). After removal of 3 bases from V and 3 bases from J, the junction contained 9 bases not matched to a gene. The CDR3 length is 16 residues. The CDR3 nucleotides are TGTGCCAGCAGCCAGATGAGTAGCGGGGGAGGCTACGAGCAGTACTTC. Its protein is CASSQMSSGGGYEQYF.

The chain couples TRBV6-6 to TRBJ2-5, with D tentatively TRBD2 (6 bases). Trimming stripped 5 bases from V and 5 bases from J, with 9 bases between. The CDR3 consists of 12 residues. Germline values: CDR1 MNHNY, CDR2 SVGAGI (reference sequence). The CDR3 loop reads CASSAEGETQYF. Written as DNA, the CDR3 is TGTGCCAGCAGTGCGGAGGGCGAGACCCAGTACTTC.